A selection of T cell receptor beta chains follows, all from one sample in a study of T cell responses to AZD1222 COVID-19 vaccine. Repertoires were generated with immunoSEQ multiplex PCR, while TCRdb's copy carries only in-frame clones and drops some. The table has about 160,000 clones, roughly 93% seen once; the top ten hold more than 0.8%. Source: peripheral blood, taken on day 0 of AZD1222 vaccination. These receptors were collected from an adult in good health. Both conserved end residues are trimmed from each CDR3.

j_call v_call cdr3_aa
TRBJ1-1 TRBV19 ASGQGWNTEAF
TRBJ2-1 TRBV12-3/TRBV12-4 ASSRGTGWEQF
TRBJ1-4 TRBV9 ASSTRRGEGPERLF
TRBJ1-3 TRBV3-1/TRBV3-2 ASSQGQGHTIY
TRBJ1-4 TRBV4-3 ASSQDQTGKLF
TRBJ2-5 TRBV29-1 SVEDRGETQY
TRBJ2-3 TRBV4-2 ASSQDVAADTQY
TRBJ1-2 TRBV5-8 ASSLWEGYT
TRBJ1-6 TRBV13 ASSPSLQAALH
TRBJ2-3 TRBV28 ASSLFINPSGGDTDTQY
TRBJ1-2 TRBV6-5 ASSPGTDPWGYT
TRBJ1-1 TRBV29-1 SVVRGDTEAF
TRBJ2-5 TRBV24-1 ATSDVRETQY
TRBJ2-7 TRBV4-1 ASSQVLGDYEQY